Detailed here is one T cell receptor beta chain. Per the authors' pipeline: Reference gene primer amplification yielded estimated nucleated cell counts. TCRdb's table, derived via immunoSEQ multiplex PCR, lists solely in-frame clones and lacks some. V, J and clone size are those of that table, while D and trimming were read from the DNA. Of 240,000 or so clones listed, about 83% are singletons. This specimen belongs to a study of blood T cell repertoires in COVID-19. Study as a whole: Samples came from the United States, Italy and Spain, spanning acute and convalescent COVID-19. PBMCs, B-cell-depleted T cells, or T cells provided the cDNA or gDNA that made up the material.

The source of this sequence is a man younger than 45 who had recovered from COVID-19. Specimen: peripheral blood.

The CDR3 sequence: CASSSTGQGEKLFF. The CDR3 region has the DNA TGTGCCAGCAGTTCCACAGGCCAAGGTGAAAAACTGTTTTTT. This chain uses TRBV28 with TRBJ1-4; weak D call: TRBD1 (5 bases). With 4 bases removed from V and 7 bases from J, the gap between germline ends came to 13 bases. Germline V gene data show CDR1 as MDHEN and CDR2 as SYDVKM. The CDR3 consists of 14 residues.